This paragraph covers one T cell receptor beta chain sequence. This specimen belongs to a study of blood T cell repertoires in COVID-19. Authors' data handling: Estimates of nucleated cell counts were drawn from the amplification of reference gene primers. Using immunoSEQ multiplex PCR, the repertoire was profiled, and TCRdb retains in-frame clones only, with some absent. V, J and clone size reflect that table, while D and trimming were determined from the DNA. Among approximately 200,000 clones listed, about 81% were seen once. The V and J ends lost 10 bases and 0 bases, in that order; junction bases with no gene match: 3. CDR3 length: 13 residues. CDR1 MNHEY and CDR2 SVGAGI come from the germline V gene. Patients at the Seattle site were enrolled during active infection and followed longitudinally.

The chain joins TRBV6-5 to TRBJ1-5; TRBD1 agrees at 7 bases. The sample taken for sequencing was peripheral blood. The TCR sequence derives from a woman older than 75 with COVID-19, enrolled during active disease. The CDR3 DNA reads TGTGCCACCGGGACAGCTAGCAATCAGCCCCAGCATTTT. Translated, it gives CATGTASNQPQHF.